This entry is about one T cell receptor (beta chain). The antigen remains unidentified. Donors comprised only Caucasian adults living in Nashville, Tennessee. V was shortened by 2 bases and J by 3 bases, with 12 bases between the two germline ends. CDR3 size: 14 residues. Germline lookup yields CDR1 SGHKS and CDR2 YYEKEE (reference sequence). This table comes from immunoSEQ multiplex PCR, and its TCRdb copy is limited to in-frame clones, with some not included. Among about 1.5 million clones listed, approximately 98% were seen once. This specimen belongs to a study of shared clonotypes between healthy human individuals. The study, taken as a whole, reports: The study found about 5% of naive CD4 clonotypes shared across several donors.

Sequenced material: naive CD4+ T cells sorted from blood. Subset indicated: CD45RA+ positively selected. This clonotype was obtained from a man between 25 and 39 years old in good health. The J gene is TRBJ2-7, the V gene TRBV5-5; TRBD1 or TRBD2 may be the D gene (5 bases each). CDR3 in DNA: TGTGCCAGCAGCTTAAATGGGGACGTCTACGAGCAGTACTTC. It encodes CASSLNGDVYEQYF.